These 9 T cell receptor beta chains share one sample of origin, sequenced in a study of T cells in Graves' hyperthyroidism and ophthalmopathy. There were TCR beta CDR3 regions amplified from RNA transcripts. A set of HTBI primers served as the primers for a first-round RT-PCR of the TCR CDR3. TCRdb fed the multiplex PCR reads into MiXCR, producing one record per CDR3 protein. Of 480,000 or so distinct CDR3 sequences in the sample, approximately 49% were seen once. Material: peripheral blood or thyroid tissue (not recorded which). Receptors originate from an adult woman with Graves' disease, either hyperthyroidism or ophthalmopathy (not recorded which).

Concerning this clonotype: One end of the junction varies from germline; a read error may be responsible. V usage is TRBV7-6 and J usage is TRBJ2-6; no firm D call. The germline V gene has CDR1 SGHVS and CDR2 FNYEAQ. The CDR3 is made up of 13 amino acids. The CDR3 DNA reads as TGTGCCAGCAGCAAGGGTGGGGTTGGAACTGAGGCTTTC. Its protein product is CASSKGGVGTEAF.

This clonotype has at least ten counts. The chain has TRBV5-1 and TRBJ2-7, with 8 bases aligning to TRBD1. Losses at the gene ends were 4 bases for V and 2 bases for J; bases not matched to a gene: 11. CDR1 and CDR2 from the germline V gene are SGHRS and YFSETQ. The CDR3 has 16 amino acids. The CDR3 region is CASSLGLGTGTYEQYF. The DNA for the CDR3 is TGCGCCAGCAGCCTGGGTCTCGGGACAGGCACCTACGAGCAGTACTTC.

The chain links TRBV27 to TRBJ1-5; tentative D call: TRBD1 (5 bases). Germline CDR1 reads MNHEY; CDR2 reads SMNVEV (reference sequence). V shed 4 bases and J shed 4 bases, with 20 bases lying between them. CDR3 size: 17 residues. The CDR3 is CASSSPGQGGGNQPQHF. The CDR3 region has the DNA TGTGCCAGCAGTTCACCAGGTCAGGGTGGGGGGAATCAGCCCCAGCATTTT.

This clonotype turned up a few times. The chain has TRBV24-1 and TRBJ2-6; D call uncertain. The germline gives CDR1 KGHDR, CDR2 SFDVKD. The CDR3 is 14 amino acids. V was pared by 4 bases and J by 1 base, with 4 bases between. The CDR3 loop reads CATSDRSGANVLTF. The CDR3 nucleotides read TGTGCCACCAGTGACAGATCTGGGGCCAACGTCCTGACTTTC.

This clonotype was observed many times. The rearrangement uses TRBV20-1 and TRBJ1-2; TRBD1 aligns across 10 bases. Germline V gene sequence: CDR1 DFQATT, CDR2 SNEGSKA (reference sequence). V was clipped by 3 bases and J by 4 bases; unmatched bases: 5. The CDR3 length is 14 residues. Written as DNA, the CDR3 is TGCAGTGCTAGTGAGACAGGGGGCCTCTATGGCTACACCTTC. This gives the protein CSASETGGLYGYTF.

This chain uses TRBV7-9 with TRBJ2-7; 8 bases fit TRBD1. This CDR3 has 13 amino acids. Losses at the gene ends were 0 bases for V and 6 bases for J; bases not matched to a gene: 1. Germline assignment: CDR1 SEHNR and CDR2 FQNEAQ (reference sequence). The CDR3 DNA sequence: TGTGCCAGCAGCTTAGCGGACAGGGTCGAGCAGTACTTC. Residues: CASSLADRVEQYF.

The chain joins TRBV20-1 to TRBJ1-2, with 7 bases aligning to TRBD1. V was clipped by 6 bases and J by 2 bases; unmatched bases: 6. The CDR3 contains 13 residues. Germline assignment: CDR1 DFQATT and CDR2 SNEGSKA (reference sequence). The CDR3 here is CSALGQTNYGYTF. The CDR3 DNA sequence: TGCAGTGCGCTGGGACAGACAAACTATGGCTACACCTTC.

This sequence joins TRBV20-1 and TRBJ1-5, with D perhaps matching TRBD1 (5 bases). CDR1 is DFQATT and CDR2 is SNEGSKA in the germline V gene (reference sequence). Trimming stripped 6 bases from V and 0 bases from J, with 12 bases between. The CDR3 loop spans 14 amino acids. CDR3 nucleotide sequence: TGCAGTGCGCTTACCGGGACTAGCAATCAGCCCCAGCATTTT. Amino acids: CSALTGTSNQPQHF.

This chain connects TRBV7-2 to TRBJ2-7; D remains ambiguous. The germline V gene has CDR1 SGHTA and CDR2 FQGNSA. Trimming removed 2 bases from V and 3 bases from J, with 14 bases in between. The CDR3 covers 15 residues. The CDR3 reads CASSLIPLFNYEQYF. CDR3 coding DNA: TGTGCCAGCAGCTTAATTCCCTTATTTAACTACGAGCAGTACTTC.